This TCR beta chain came from a study of T cells after yellow fever vaccination. TCRdb processed the 5' RACE reads anew with MiXCR; each CDR3 protein has one entry. The sample lists a few hundred thousand distinct CDR3 sequences, approximately 8% seen once, with around 17% in the top ten. Overall study results and limits: Post-booster samples contained most primary-vaccination clones (approximately 97% CD4, about 87% CD8).

The CDR3 loop spans 12 amino acids. V was shortened by 8 bases and J by 7 bases, with 14 bases between the two germline ends. The germline V gene has CDR1 MNHEY and CDR2 SVGAGI. This clonotype was detected only a few times. The target antigen is unknown. This sample comprised PBMCs, obtained more than 40 days after the first yellow fever vaccination. The chain recombines TRBV6-5 with TRBJ1-2; D is perhaps TRBD1 (5 bases). This clonotype was sampled from a man between 18 and 35 years old who received the YFV17D yellow fever vaccine. The CDR3 bases are TGTGCCAGCTCTGGGACGACTGTTGGCTACACCTTC. This gives the protein CASSGTTVGYTF.